Each of the 17 T cell receptor beta chains below was sequenced from the same sample in a study of spatial heterogeneity in lung cancer. Via MiXCR, TCRdb re-called the 5' RACE reads, giving one row per CDR3 protein. This sample yields 40,000 to 55,000 distinct CDR3 sequences, of which around 7.1% are seen a single time; about two fifths belongs to the top ten. Time point denoted: sample taken at primary tumor resection. Tumor, nontumor lung or frozen PBMC supplied whole RNA that was sequenced unsorted. This specimen consisted of PBMCs, obtained at surgery. These receptors all come from a female donor with early-stage non-small cell lung cancer.

This clonotype has more than one count but fewer than ten. CDR3 protein: CASSEPSRVNEQFF. The CDR3 nucleotides are TGTGCCAGCAGTGAACCTTCCAGAGTCAATGAGCAGTTCTTC. This chain uses TRBV25-1 with TRBJ2-1; D call uncertain. CDR1 MGHDK and CDR2 SYGVNS come from the germline V gene. The CDR3 length is 14 residues. V was clipped by 2 bases and J by 6 bases, with 11 bases between them.

This clonotype was observed many times. The rearrangement joins TRBV20-1 to TRBJ1-4; a possible D gene is TRBD1 (5 bases). This CDR3 region has 14 residues. The germline V and J ends were trimmed by 6 bases and 3 bases, with 14 bases remaining between them. Germline V gene sequence: CDR1 DFQATT, CDR2 SNEGSKA (reference sequence). CDR3 DNA: TGCAGTGCACCACCAGGGAGGTCTAATGAAAAACTGTTTTTT. This encodes CSAPPGRSNEKLFF.

This clonotype came up many times. V usage is TRBV6-6 and J usage is TRBJ1-1; D uncertain. CDR1 is MNHNY and CDR2 is SVGAGI in the germline V gene (reference sequence). This CDR3 has 12 residues. The V end was cut by 7 bases, the J end by 6 bases, with 12 bases between. CDR3 in amino acids: CASNRGSAEAFF. In DNA form, the CDR3 reads TGTGCCAGCAACCGGGGAAGCGCTGAAGCTTTCTTT.

V is TRBV7-6 and J is TRBJ2-1, with D perhaps being TRBD1 or TRBD2 (6 bases each). The CDR3 totals 16 residues. Germline V CDR1 and CDR2: SGHVS, FNYEAQ. Trimming cost V 3 bases and J 2 bases, with 14 bases left between them. The CDR3 coding sequence is TGTGCCAGCAGCTTGTCGTTGAGGGGGGCCTACAATGAGCAGTTCTTC. It codes for CASSLSLRGAYNEQFF. Supplemented by reference TRBV7-6 and TRBJ2-1, the full variable domain reads GAGVSQSPRYKVTKRGQDVALRCDPISGHVSLYWYRQALGQGPEFLTYFNYEAQQDKSGLPNDRFSAERPEGSISTLTIQRTEQRDSAMYRCASSLSLRGAYNEQFFGPGTRLTVL.

This clonotype was found a few times. The rearrangement uses TRBV7-2 and TRBJ2-5; TRBD2 matches 11 bases. CDR1 and CDR2 from the germline V gene are SGHTA and FQGNSA. The V gene end was trimmed by 2 bases and the J gene end by 1 base; junction bases not matched to a gene: 12. The CDR3 is made up of 19 amino acids. CDR3 loop: CASSLYLQASGGPQETQYF. CDR3 coding DNA: TGTGCCAGCAGCTTATACCTCCAGGCTAGCGGGGGGCCCCAAGAGACCCAGTACTTC.

This clonotype came up many times. The chain joins TRBV28 to TRBJ2-7; TRBD1 agrees at 9 bases. The CDR3 length is 17 residues. Looked up from germline, CDR1 is MDHEN and CDR2 is SYDVKM. Germline trimming cut 2 bases from V and 3 bases from J; bases unmatched to any gene: 11. In DNA form, the CDR3 reads TGTGCCAGCAGTTTAACAGGGGGCAGACCGTCCCGCTACGAGCAGTACTTC. This translates into CASSLTGGRPSRYEQYF.

The V call is TRBV28, the J call TRBJ2-4, with D possibly matching TRBD1 (5 bases). The V gene's germline CDR1 is MDHEN and CDR2 SYDVKM. The CDR3 contains 13 residues. V lost 3 bases, J lost 6 bases, and 9 bases lay in between. In DNA, the CDR3 is TGTGCCAGCAGTTTGGAGCAGGGAAACATTCAGTACTTC. Its protein is CASSLEQGNIQYF.

As concerns this clonotype: This may be a read error: a much more frequent sequence differs by one nucleotide. The genes are TRBV7-2 and TRBJ2-1; no clear D. Germline values: CDR1 SGHTA, CDR2 FQGNSA. The CDR3 spans 13 residues. CDR3 amino acids: CVSSRSYTNEQFF. The CDR3 DNA sequence: TGTGTCAGCAGCCGCTCCTACACCAATGAGCAGTTCTTC.

This clonotype was detected ten times or more. This sequence joins TRBV19 and TRBJ2-2; TRBD1 matches at 9 bases. Losses at the gene ends were 7 bases for V and 6 bases for J; bases not matched to a gene: 9. The CDR3 runs 15 residues. CDR1 and CDR2 from the germline V gene are LNHDA and SQIVND (reference sequence). CDR3 amino acids: CASKPGTGKAGELFF. DNA of the CDR3: TGTGCCAGTAAACCCGGGACAGGGAAGGCCGGGGAGCTGTTTTTT.

The chain has TRBV11-2 and TRBJ1-4, with 8 bases fitting TRBD1. V shed 5 bases, J shed 8 bases, and the junction held 10 bases outside the gene matches. The germline V gene encodes CDR1 SGHAT and CDR2 FQNNGV. The CDR3 has 15 residues. For the CDR3, the DNA is TGTGCCAGCAGCAGACGGGACAGGTCTCGCGAAAAACTGTTTTTT. Protein product: CASSRRDRSREKLFF.

This clonotype was observed a few times. The rearrangement joins TRBV11-2 to TRBJ2-4, with D tentatively TRBD2 (6 bases). The CDR3 is 15 residues long. Trimming cost V 4 bases and J 1 base, with 11 bases left between them. Germline assignment: CDR1 SGHAT and CDR2 FQNNGV. CDR3 protein: CASSSLRGAKNIQYF. The DNA for the CDR3 is TGTGCCAGCAGCTCCCTACGGGGGGCCAAAAACATTCAGTACTTC. Combining the CDR3 with reference TRBV11-2 and TRBJ2-4 gives the whole variable domain EAGVAQSPRYKIIEKRQSVAFWCNPISGHATLYWYQQILGQGPKLLIQFQNNGVVDDSQLPKDRFSAERLKGVDSTLKIQPAKLEDSAVYLCASSSLRGAKNIQYFGAGTRLSVL.

The CDR3 region has the DNA TGTGCCAGCACCCCAAGAGAGGAGATATCGTACGAGCAGTACTTC. As protein: CASTPREEISYEQYF. The chain links TRBV12-3 or TRBV12-4 to TRBJ2-7; D is ambiguous. V lost 7 bases and J 4 bases, leaving 20 bases between the germline ends. The CDR3 runs to 15 residues.

J is TRBJ1-1 and V is TRBV28; 9 nucleotides match TRBD1. J lost 11 bases, V lost 6 bases, and 10 bases had no gene match. This CDR3 has 13 residues. CDR1 is MDHEN, CDR2 SYDVKM, per germline. The CDR3 nucleotides are TGTGCCAGCAGCTCCACAGGGGGCGGTAAGGCTTTCTTT. Encoded protein: CASSSTGGGKAFF.

Many counts were recorded for this clonotype. The chain recombines TRBV5-1 with TRBJ2-3; tentative D call: TRBD2 (7 bases). Trimming stripped 4 bases from V and 2 bases from J, with 14 bases between. Germline-derived CDR1 and CDR2 are SGHRS and YFSETQ. The CDR3 extends over 15 amino acids. The CDR3 here is CASSLRGADTDTQYF. For the CDR3, the DNA is TGCGCCAGCAGCCTTCGGGGGGCTGACACAGATACGCAGTATTTT.

This clonotype has only a few counts. The genes are TRBV10-3 and TRBJ2-3; a weak D match, TRBD2 (5 bases). Deletions cut 0 bases from V and 9 bases from J, with 10 bases between. The germline V gene has CDR1 ENHRY and CDR2 SYGVKD. The CDR3 is 13 amino acids. In DNA, the CDR3 is TGTGCCATCAGTGAGTCAGGGAGTGACACGCAGTATTTT. It codes for CAISESGSDTQYF.

This sequence joins TRBV6-5 and TRBJ1-4; D ambiguous. The CDR3 loop spans 16 amino acids. Germline CDR1 is MNHEY and CDR2 is SVGAGI. The V end was cut by 6 bases, the J end by 4 bases, with 18 bases between. CDR3 in amino acids: CASRPDRRLLNEKLFF. CDR3 nucleotides: TGTGCCAGCAGACCGGACCGCCGACTACTTAATGAAAAACTGTTTTTT.

This chain links TRBV6-2 or TRBV6-3 with TRBJ2-7, with TRBD2 matching 13 bases. Looked up from germline, CDR1 is MNHEY and CDR2 is SVGEGT. The trim removed 5 bases at V and 1 base at J, leaving 2 bases unmatched. CDR3 length: 15 amino acids. The CDR3, as DNA: TGTGCCAGCAGTGGGACTAGCGGGAATTCCTACGAGCAGTACTTC. This gives the protein CASSGTSGNSYEQYF.